This TCR beta chain originates from a study of blood T cell repertoires in COVID-19. Study-level background: Samples representing acute and convalescent COVID-19 were sourced from the United States, Italy and Spain.

Produced via immunoSEQ multiplex PCR; TCRdb's table is partial and in-frame only. The data contain roughly 400,000 clones, 85% to 90% of them singletons. Germline loops: CDR1 SGDLS, CDR2 YYNGEE. The V and J ends lost 0 bases and 5 bases respectively, with 15 bases between them. This CDR3 is 15 amino acids long. Grouping used clinical history reported by participants in a survey and questionnaire. The origin of this receptor is a woman between 50 and 59 years old who had recovered from COVID-19. Sequences were obtained from PBMCs or T cells enriched from blood (not recorded which). J is TRBJ2-7 and V is TRBV9; D possibly corresponds to TRBD2 (7 bases). The DNA for the CDR3 is TGTGCCAGCAGCGTAGAGGGGGGGCCGGGAGACGAGCAGTACTTC. The encoded protein is CASSVEGGPGDEQYF.